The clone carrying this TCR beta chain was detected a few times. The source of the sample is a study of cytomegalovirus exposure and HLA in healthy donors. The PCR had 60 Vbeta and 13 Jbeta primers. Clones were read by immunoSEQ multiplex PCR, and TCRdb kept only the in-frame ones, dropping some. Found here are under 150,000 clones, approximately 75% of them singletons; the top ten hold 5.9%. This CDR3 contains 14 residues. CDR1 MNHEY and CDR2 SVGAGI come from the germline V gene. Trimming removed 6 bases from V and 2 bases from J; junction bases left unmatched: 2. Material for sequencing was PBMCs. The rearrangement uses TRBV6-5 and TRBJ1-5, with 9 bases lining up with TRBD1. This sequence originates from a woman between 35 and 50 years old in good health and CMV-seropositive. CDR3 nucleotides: TGTGCCAGCAGGAGGACAGGGGGCAATCAGCCCCAGCATTTT. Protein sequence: CASRRTGGNQPQHF.